Below, one T cell receptor (beta chain) is given with its context. Methods used by the authors: Cell counts per sample came from amplifying reference gene primers. Measured with immunoSEQ multiplex PCR; TCRdb has only the in-frame clones, and not every one. That table supplies the V and J calls and clone size; D and trimming were determined from the DNA. In the table there are approximately 200,000 clones, about 85% of which are singletons. This entry comes from a study of blood T cell repertoires in COVID-19. Those enrolled, adults aged about 18 to 89 years, came from about two dozen US areas. Clinical histories supplied by participants themselves formed the basis of cohort assignment. Recovered status applied to Cohort 3 donors who had two consecutive negative PCRs. It also applied to those with clearance or with symptom resolution. The CDR3 covers 11 residues. Trimming cost V 8 bases and J 1 base, with 5 bases left between them. CDR1 and CDR2 from the germline V gene are MNHEY and SVGAGI.

Material for sequencing was PBMCs or T cells enriched from blood (not recorded which). This receptor was obtained from a man aged 25 to 40 who had recovered from COVID-19. The gene calls are TRBV6-5 and TRBJ1-1; no clear D gene. The CDR3 sequence is CASRENTEAFF. The CDR3 region has the DNA TGTGCCAGCCGAGAGAACACTGAAGCTTTCTTT.